This record concerns one T cell receptor (beta chain) sequence. As yet, its antigen is unknown. TCRdb's table, derived via immunoSEQ multiplex PCR, lists solely in-frame clones and lacks some. The sample gives approximately 79,000 clones, roughly 84% of which show up once; roughly a tenth is in the top ten. This CDR3 has 14 residues. Germline V gives CDR1 ENHRY, CDR2 SYGVKD. V trimming: 9 bases; J trimming: 5 bases; junction bases outside the gene matches: 9. This sample is part of a study of T cell responses to AZD1222 COVID-19 vaccine. Whole-study results and caveats: Donors skewed white British and female; clonal diversity was possibly underestimated.

The TCR sequence derives from an adult in good health. This chain connects TRBV10-3 to TRBJ2-5; TRBD1 matches 10 bases. Sequenced material: peripheral blood, taken on day 0 of AZD1222 vaccination. CDR3 nucleotide sequence: TGTGCCATAGCCGGGACAGGGGAGTTGGAGACCCAGTACTTC. This translates into CAIAGTGELETQYF.